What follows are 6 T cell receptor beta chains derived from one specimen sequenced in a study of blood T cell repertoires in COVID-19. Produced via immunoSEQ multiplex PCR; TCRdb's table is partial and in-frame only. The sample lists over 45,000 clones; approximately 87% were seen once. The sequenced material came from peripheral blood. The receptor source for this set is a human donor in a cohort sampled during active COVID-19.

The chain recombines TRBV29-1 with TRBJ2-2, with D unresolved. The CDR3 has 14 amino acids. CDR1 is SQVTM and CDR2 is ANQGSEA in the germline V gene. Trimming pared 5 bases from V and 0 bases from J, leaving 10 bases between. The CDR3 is CSVIGRTNTGELFF. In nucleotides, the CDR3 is TGCAGCGTTATTGGCCGTACGAACACCGGGGAGCTGTTTTTT.

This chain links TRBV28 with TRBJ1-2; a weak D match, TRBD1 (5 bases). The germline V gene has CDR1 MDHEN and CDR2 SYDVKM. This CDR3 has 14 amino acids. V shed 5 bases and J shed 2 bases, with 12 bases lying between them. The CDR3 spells CASSPPGENYGYTF. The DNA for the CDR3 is TGTGCCAGCAGTCCCCCGGGGGAGAACTATGGCTACACCTTC.

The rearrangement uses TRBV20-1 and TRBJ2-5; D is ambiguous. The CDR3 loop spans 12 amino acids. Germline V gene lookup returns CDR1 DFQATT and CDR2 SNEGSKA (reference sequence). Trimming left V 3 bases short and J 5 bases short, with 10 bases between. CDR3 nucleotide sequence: TGCAGTGCTAGTAAGGTGCGGGAGACCCAGTACTTC. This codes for CSASKVRETQYF.

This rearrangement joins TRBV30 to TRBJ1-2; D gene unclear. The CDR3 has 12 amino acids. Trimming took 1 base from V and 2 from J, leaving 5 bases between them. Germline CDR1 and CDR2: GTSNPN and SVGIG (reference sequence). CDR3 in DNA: TGTGCCTGGAGTGAACAGAACTATGGCTACACCTTC. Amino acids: CAWSEQNYGYTF.

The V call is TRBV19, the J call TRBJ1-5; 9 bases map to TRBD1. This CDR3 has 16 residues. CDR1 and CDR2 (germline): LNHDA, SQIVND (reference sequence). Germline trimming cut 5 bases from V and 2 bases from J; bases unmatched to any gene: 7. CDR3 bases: TGTGCCAGTAGTCCGGGGGGACAGGGCGGCAATCAGCCCCAGCATTTT. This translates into CASSPGGQGGNQPQHF.

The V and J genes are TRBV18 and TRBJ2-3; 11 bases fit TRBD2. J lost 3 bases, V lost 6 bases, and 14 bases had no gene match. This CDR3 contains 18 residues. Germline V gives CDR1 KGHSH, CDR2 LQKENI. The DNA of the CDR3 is TGTGCCAGCTCCCCTCAGTTGGGTACTAGCGGGGGTACAGATACGCAGTATTTT. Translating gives CASSPQLGTSGGTDTQYF.